One sample yielded the 31 T cell receptor beta chains listed below, sequenced in a study of human T cells and chemical hapten exposure. Time point meaning: patch test 2, 6 weeks after DPC sensitization. Stated treatment: therapeutic diphenylcyclopropenone sensitization with weekly scalp DPC. TCRdb processed the RACE reads anew with MiXCR; each CDR3 protein has one entry. Here the sample spans some 81,000 distinct CDR3 sequences, around 10% being singletons. The sequences come from whole blood, collected in connection with sensitization to the hapten diphenylcyclopropenone (DPC). The receptors originated from a man aged 18 to 35 with alopecia areata. Some clones in this sample may be carry-over from other donors' samples.

This clonotype was recorded a few times. This chain connects TRBV18 to TRBJ2-2, with a weak D call TRBD1 (6 bases). This CDR3 has 14 amino acids. CDR1 KGHSH and CDR2 LQKENI come from the germline V gene. V gave up 0 bases and J gave up 4 bases, with 6 bases separating them. The CDR3 nucleotides are TGTGCCAGCTCACCACCCAGGGGCACCGGGGAGCTGTTTTTT. Its protein product is CASSPPRGTGELFF.

This clonotype came up many times. CDR3 sequence: CASSRLRDNQETQYF. The DNA of the CDR3 is TGTGCCAGCAGCCGCCTCCGGGACAACCAAGAGACCCAGTACTTC. The chain carries TRBV5-4 and TRBJ2-5; D perhaps matches TRBD1 (6 bases). Trimming shortened V by 4 bases and J by 0 bases, and 13 bases separated the two germline ends. CDR3 length equals 15 residues. Germline V lookup: CDR1 SGHNT, CDR2 YYREEE (reference sequence).

This clonotype came up a few times. The rearrangement joins TRBV7-2 to TRBJ1-4, with a possible D match to TRBD1 (5 bases). Germline V gene sequence: CDR1 SGHTA, CDR2 FQGNSA. Between the trimmed V and J ends, which lost 3 bases and 7 bases, there was a span of 15 bases. The CDR3 extends over 15 amino acids. The CDR3 loop is CASSLGRLIREKLFF. For the CDR3, the DNA is TGTGCCAGCAGCTTGGGGCGGCTGATACGTGAAAAACTGTTTTTT.

This clonotype was seen ten or more times. This chain uses TRBV2 with TRBJ2-3; no definite D call. CDR1 SNHLY and CDR2 FYNNEI come from the germline V gene. This CDR3 is 13 amino acids long. The germline V and J ends were trimmed by 6 bases and 3 bases, with 10 bases remaining between them. In DNA, the CDR3 is TGTGCCAGCAGCTACTCCTGGACAGATACGCAGTATTTT. This codes for CASSYSWTDTQYF.

This clonotype occurred many times. This chain links TRBV14 with TRBJ1-5, with unresolved D. Germline V gene sequence: CDR1 SGHDN, CDR2 FVKESK. This CDR3 region has 14 residues. Trimming shortened V by 4 bases and J by 4 bases, and 11 bases separated the two germline ends. In DNA form, the CDR3 reads TGTGCCAGCAGCCGAACGAACAGTAATCAGCCCCAGCATTTT. Translated: CASSRTNSNQPQHF. The complete variable domain, with remaining parts taken from reference TRBV14 and TRBJ1-5, reads EAGVTQFPSHSVIEKGQTVTLRCDPISGHDNLYWYRRVMGKEIKFLLHFVKESKQDESGMPNNRFLAERTGGTYSTLKVQPAELEDSGVYFCASSRTNSNQPQHFGDGTRLSIL.

The rearrangement joins TRBV20-1 to TRBJ1-5, with D perhaps matching TRBD1 (5 bases). The CDR3 totals 15 residues. Germline V gene sequence: CDR1 DFQATT, CDR2 SNEGSKA (reference sequence). Trimming took 1 base from V and 1 from J, leaving 11 bases between them. CDR3 region: CSARAGDRSNQPQHF. CDR3 DNA sequence: TGCAGTGCTAGAGCTGGGGACCGGAGCAATCAGCCCCAGCATTTT.

This clonotype was seen a few times. The chain uses TRBV5-1 and TRBJ2-7; unclear D gene. The CDR3 runs 15 residues. Germline-derived CDR1 and CDR2 are SGHRS and YFSETQ. The ends were cut back, 0 bases at V and 3 bases at J, with 13 bases in the middle. The CDR3, as DNA: TGCGCCAGCAGCTTGGACGGCAGTCTTTTCTACGAGCAGTACTTC. Its translation: CASSLDGSLFYEQYF.

This clonotype was observed at least ten times. The chain carries TRBV3-1 and TRBJ2-7, with D unresolved. CDR3 length: 13 residues. Per the germline V gene, CDR1 is LGHDT and CDR2 is YNNKEL (reference sequence). Trimming pared 4 bases from V and 6 bases from J, leaving 13 bases between. The CDR3 nucleotides read TGTGCCAGCAGCCCGTCACGGGCTCGCGAGCAGTACTTC. Translation: CASSPSRAREQYF.

There are many counts of this clonotype. V gene TRBV24-1 combines with J gene TRBJ2-7; perhaps TRBD2 as D (5 bases). Germline V gives CDR1 KGHDR, CDR2 SFDVKD. Trimming pared 6 bases from V and 5 bases from J, leaving 7 bases between. CDR3 size: 11 residues. CDR3 DNA sequence: TGTGCCACCAGTCGGGGAAACGAGCAGTACTTC. It translates to CATSRGNEQYF.

This clonotype occurred a few times. The chain uses TRBV10-2 and TRBJ2-5; the D is unclear. Trimming removed 7 bases at V and 5 bases at J, with 17 bases between. CDR3 size: 14 residues. CDR1 and CDR2 (germline): WSHSY, SAAADI. DNA of the CDR3: TGCGCCAGCATTCGAACACGGGCTGGGGAGACCCAGTACTTC. It codes for CASIRTRAGETQYF.

This clonotype was counted a few times. The chain joins TRBV11-2 to TRBJ2-5; 12 bases fit TRBD2. V dropped 2 bases and J dropped 4; count of bases not matched to a gene: 2. The CDR3 runs 15 residues. Germline V gene sequence: CDR1 SGHAT, CDR2 FQNNGV. CDR3 amino acids: CASSLLAGGPETQYF. CDR3 bases: TGTGCCAGCAGCTTACTAGCGGGGGGGCCAGAGACCCAGTACTTC.

Regarding this clonotype: A much larger clone differs by one base, so this may be a read error. Since the CDR3 does not end with the conserved phenylalanine or tryptophan, this likely comes from a read error. V is TRBV2 and J is TRBJ2-3; unclear D gene. The CDR3 extends over 15 amino acids. Trimming left V 6 bases short and J 0 bases short, with 13 bases between. Per the germline V gene, CDR1 is SNHLY and CDR2 is FYNNEI. The CDR3 loop is CASREQIKSTDTQYY. In DNA, the CDR3 is TGTGCCAGCAGGGAACAGATAAAGAGCACAGATACGCAGTATTAT.

In its sample, this clonotype was seen many times. The chain carries TRBV6-5 and TRBJ1-1; D is uncertain. Germline V gene lookup returns CDR1 MNHEY and CDR2 SVGAGI. This CDR3 region has 13 residues. Trimming cost V 0 bases and J 7 bases, with 9 bases left between them. This CDR3 reads CASSYSNGNEAFF. In nucleotides, the CDR3 is TGTGCCAGCAGTTACTCGAACGGGAATGAAGCTTTCTTT.

This clonotype was detected a few times. The chain employs TRBV4-1 and TRBJ2-4; D remains ambiguous. The V gene lost 1 base and the J gene lost 15 bases, with 13 bases spanning the gap. This CDR3 is built from 12 residues. Germline V gene data show CDR1 as MGHRA and CDR2 as YSYEKL. The CDR3 DNA reads TGCGCCAGCAGCCAAGTCGGGCGTGTAGTGTACTTC. The encoded protein is CASSQVGRVVYF.

Written as DNA, the CDR3 is TGCGCCAGTGCGTCTGCCTCCTACGAGCAGTACTTC. Translated: CASASASYEQYF. The V call is TRBV10-1, the J call TRBJ2-7; the D is unclear. Trimming removed 9 bases at V and 0 bases at J, with 9 bases between. The germline V gene has CDR1 WNHNN and CDR2 SYGVQD (reference sequence). CDR3 length equals 12 residues.

This clonotype was detected only a few times. The chain carries TRBV20-1 and TRBJ1-4; D unclear. This CDR3 spans 15 amino acids. Germline V gene sequence: CDR1 DFQATT, CDR2 SNEGSKA (reference sequence). V shed 2 bases and J shed 8 bases, with 18 bases lying between them. The CDR3 region is CSARPPGSRQEKLFF. As DNA, the CDR3 is TGCAGTGCTAGACCACCGGGTTCCCGACAAGAAAAACTGTTTTTT.

This clonotype was seen a few times. This chain uses TRBV19 with TRBJ1-5, with D maybe TRBD1 (5 bases). Germline CDR1 LNHDA, CDR2 SQIVND (reference sequence). With 6 bases removed from V and 5 bases from J, the gap between germline ends came to 14 bases. The CDR3 has 14 amino acids. The CDR3 DNA reads as TGTGCCAGTAGCCCGATTGACAGTTATCAGCCCCAGCATTTT. It encodes CASSPIDSYQPQHF.

V gene TRBV6-2 or TRBV6-3 combines with J gene TRBJ2-7, with 8 bases aligning to TRBD1. The CDR3 spans 14 residues. V was pared by 6 bases and J by 2 bases, with 6 bases of the junction left unmatched. Germline V gene sequence: CDR1 MNHEY, CDR2 SVGEGT. The CDR3 protein is CASSLRGLTYEQYV. The CDR3 DNA sequence: TGTGCCAGCAGCCTCAGGGGGCTGACCTACGAGCAGTACGTC.

This clonotype was observed a few times. For the CDR3, the DNA is TGTGCCAGCAGCACCAAATATGTAGGCACTGAAGCTTTCTTT. It codes for CASSTKYVGTEAFF. The chain links TRBV9 to TRBJ1-1; no clear D gene. This CDR3 region has 14 residues. Germline-derived CDR1 and CDR2 are SGDLS and YYNGEE. Between the trimmed V and J ends, which lost 4 bases and 4 bases, there was a span of 14 bases.

The V and J genes are TRBV29-1 and TRBJ2-3; D gene uncertain. Looked up from germline, CDR1 is SQVTM and CDR2 is ANQGSEA. The CDR3 consists of 13 residues. The V and J ends lost 7 bases and 2 bases respectively, with 13 bases between them. For the CDR3, the DNA is TGCAGCGGGTCTAGGGCCCTCACAGATACGCAGTATTTT. Protein: CSGSRALTDTQYF.

This clonotype turned up a few times. The V call is TRBV24-1, the J call TRBJ2-1; the match to TRBD1 covers 7 bases. The CDR3 runs 16 residues. Per the germline V gene, CDR1 is KGHDR and CDR2 is SFDVKD. With V trimmed by 4 bases and J by 6 bases, 11 bases remained unmatched. In nucleotides, the CDR3 is TGTGCCACCAGTGACCACCGGGACAGACTGGCCAATGAGCAGTTCTTC. Protein product: CATSDHRDRLANEQFF.

In its sample, this clonotype was seen a few times. This CDR3 reads CASSSDGLGSRQFF. CDR3 DNA: TGTGCCAGCAGCTCCGATGGACTAGGGAGTCGGCAGTTCTTC. The rearrangement joins TRBV7-3 to TRBJ2-1; 7 nucleotides line up with TRBD2. The CDR3 runs to 14 residues. With 4 bases clipped from V and 12 bases from J, the junction kept 12 bases outside the gene matches. The germline V gene has CDR1 SGHTA and CDR2 FQGTGA.

This clonotype has more than one count but fewer than ten. The chain couples TRBV6-2 or TRBV6-3 to TRBJ2-1; D tentatively fits TRBD1 or TRBD2 (6 bases each). The length of the CDR3 is 15 residues. Germline lookup yields CDR1 MNHEY and CDR2 SVGEGT. The germline V and J ends were trimmed by 6 bases and 0 bases, with 12 bases remaining between them. The CDR3, as DNA: TGTGCCAGCAGAAAAGGGGGGAGCTCCTACAATGAGCAGTTCTTC. As protein: CASRKGGSSYNEQFF.

This clonotype was seen ten or more times. The rearrangement uses TRBV12-5 and TRBJ2-2; 10 positions match TRBD2. The CDR3 sequence is 17 residues long. Germline CDR1 and CDR2: LGHNT and FRNRAP. Trimming took 2 bases from V and 4 from J; bases not matched to a gene: 7. CDR3 residues: CASGLIHSGGFTGELFF. The CDR3 DNA reads TGTGCTAGTGGTTTGATCCATAGCGGGGGGTTCACCGGGGAGCTGTTTTTT.

The rearrangement joins TRBV11-2 to TRBJ2-5, with TRBD2 matching over 11 bases. The CDR3 consists of 14 residues. J lost 9 bases, V lost 5 bases, and 8 bases had no gene match. Germline V gene lookup returns CDR1 SGHAT and CDR2 FQNNGV. CDR3: CASSPLAGVASQYF. In DNA, the CDR3 is TGTGCCAGCAGCCCACTAGCGGGGGTAGCGTCCCAGTACTTC.

The chain links TRBV28 to TRBJ1-1; D may be TRBD1 (6 bases). This CDR3 is built from 14 residues. With 5 bases removed from V and 4 bases from J, the gap between germline ends came to 14 bases. CDR1 is MDHEN, CDR2 SYDVKM, per germline. The CDR3 here is CASSPCRGFTEAFF. The CDR3 nucleotides read TGTGCCAGCAGTCCCTGTAGGGGGTTCACTGAAGCTTTCTTT.

The chain joins TRBV5-1 to TRBJ2-2; D gene ambiguous. The germline CDR1 and CDR2 sequences are SGHRS and YFSETQ. The CDR3 consists of 15 residues. Trimming took 0 bases from V and 5 from J, leaving 11 bases between them. This chain's CDR3 is CASSLVTGFTGELFF. In nucleotides, the CDR3 is TGCGCCAGCAGCTTGGTTACGGGCTTTACCGGGGAGCTGTTTTTT. Together with reference TRBV5-1 and TRBJ2-2, the CDR3 gives the full variable domain: KAGVTQTPRYLIKTRGQQVTLSCSPISGHRSVSWYQQTPGQGLQFLFEYFSETQRNKGNFPGRFSGRQFSNSRSEMNVSTLELGDSALYLCASSLVTGFTGELFFGEGSRLTVL.

This clonotype was found a few times. The rearrangement joins TRBV7-2 to TRBJ2-1, with D uncertain. Between the trimmed V and J ends, which lost 4 bases and 2 bases, there was a span of 3 bases. There are 12 residues in the CDR3. Germline lookup yields CDR1 SGHTA and CDR2 FQGNSA. In DNA form, the CDR3 reads TGTGCCAGCAGCTCCACCTACAATGAGCAGTTCTTC. Protein sequence: CASSSTYNEQFF.

The rearrangement links TRBV7-2 to TRBJ1-1; D possibly corresponds to TRBD1 (6 bases). The CDR3 length is 14 residues. V lost 6 bases and J 0 bases, leaving 11 bases between the germline ends. Per germline, CDR1 SGHTA and CDR2 FQGNSA. In DNA form, the CDR3 reads TGTGCCAGCAGAGTAGACAGGATGAACACTGAAGCTTTCTTT. Protein sequence: CASRVDRMNTEAFF.

This clonotype was counted at least ten times. The rearrangement links TRBV4-2 to TRBJ2-7; 9 bases match TRBD2. Losses at the gene ends were 0 bases for V and 4 bases for J; bases not matched to a gene: 7. The CDR3 covers 16 residues. Germline CDR1 LGHNA, CDR2 YNFKEQ. CDR3: CASSQEGLAGRYEQYF. The CDR3 region has the DNA TGTGCCAGCAGCCAAGAAGGGCTAGCGGGACGGTACGAGCAGTACTTC.

The chain recombines TRBV7-8 with TRBJ2-5, with D perhaps TRBD2 (6 bases). V was shortened by 6 bases and J by 3 bases, with 14 bases between the two germline ends. CDR3 length: 14 residues. The germline gives CDR1 SGHVS, CDR2 FQNEAQ. Here the CDR3 DNA reads TGTGCCAGCAGTACCCTGGGACTCGAAGAGACCCAGTACTTC. Its protein is CASSTLGLEETQYF. The entire variable domain, with the rest obtained from reference TRBV7-8 and TRBJ2-5, is as follows: GAGVSQSPRYKVAKRGQDVALRCDPISGHVSLFWYQQALGQGPEFLTYFQNEAQLDKSGLPSDRFFAERPEGSVSTLKIQRTQQEDSAVYLCASSTLGLEETQYFGPGTRLLVL.